These 32 T cell receptor beta chains were sequenced from one sample in a study of cytomegalovirus exposure and HLA in healthy donors. Both 60 Vbeta primers and 13 Jbeta primers went into the PCR. Only in-frame clones appear in the TCRdb table, and some are missing; sequencing was by immunoSEQ multiplex PCR. The data show 110,000 to 150,000 clones, roughly 80% seen once. Material for sequencing was PBMCs. The receptors shown here come from a man in his forties or fifties in good health and CMV-seronegative.

The chain's CDR3 is CASSLAAGGFYEQYF. CDR3 nucleotide sequence: TGTGCCAGCAGCTTAGCGGCAGGGGGCTTCTACGAGCAGTACTTC. The rearrangement joins TRBV7-9 to TRBJ2-7; 8 nucleotides match TRBD1. The V segment lost 0 bases and the J segment 3 bases; nucleotides outside the gene matches: 4. This CDR3 has 15 residues. Germline CDR1 is SEHNR and CDR2 is FQNEAQ (reference sequence).

This chain uses TRBV7-8 with TRBJ2-7; 7 bases align to TRBD2. V lost 1 base, J lost 5 bases, and 5 bases stayed unmatched. CDR3 length equals 14 residues. Germline CDR1 SGHVS, CDR2 FQNEAQ. Written as DNA, the CDR3 is TGTGCCAGCAGCTTAGTTAACGGGGGGAACGAGCAGTACTTC. Encoded protein: CASSLVNGGNEQYF.

The rearrangement links TRBV9 to TRBJ2-7; D is perhaps TRBD2 (6 bases). CDR1 and CDR2 from the germline V gene are SGDLS and YYNGEE. The CDR3 spans 14 residues. Trimming took 0 bases from V and 3 from J, leaving 10 bases between them. The CDR3 sequence is CASSVEVSGYEQYF. For the CDR3, the DNA is TGTGCCAGCAGCGTAGAGGTTAGCGGCTACGAGCAGTACTTC.

The chain is built from TRBV19 and TRBJ2-2; a weak D match, TRBD1 (6 bases). The CDR3 has 15 residues. With 3 bases removed from V and 4 bases from J, the gap between germline ends came to 12 bases. Looked up from germline, CDR1 is LNHDA and CDR2 is SQIVND (reference sequence). The chain's CDR3 is CASSIYAGVTGELFF. Written as DNA, the CDR3 is TGTGCCAGTAGTATTTACGCAGGGGTCACCGGGGAGCTGTTTTTT.

The genes are TRBV6-1 and TRBJ2-3; TRBD1 aligns across 8 bases. V lost 6 bases and J lost 1; bases outside the gene matches: 6. The CDR3 runs 15 residues. CDR1 and CDR2 (germline): MNHNS, SASEGT. The CDR3 sequence is CASSRTGFGTDTQYF. Here the CDR3 DNA reads TGTGCCAGCAGCCGGACAGGGTTTGGCACAGATACGCAGTATTTT.

This clone was seen more than once but under ten times. The CDR3 protein is CSVAEQGHEQYF. The DNA of the CDR3 is TGCAGCGTAGCCGAACAGGGGCACGAGCAGTACTTC. V usage is TRBV29-1 and J usage is TRBJ2-7; 7 nucleotides agree with TRBD1. The CDR3 runs 12 residues. Losses at the gene ends were 6 bases for V and 5 bases for J; bases not matched to a gene: 7. Per germline, CDR1 SQVTM and CDR2 ANQGSEA.

The genes are TRBV28 and TRBJ1-5; tentative D call: TRBD1 (5 bases). Trimming took off 1 base at V and 3 bases at J, with 10 bases between the two ends. Looked up from germline, CDR1 is MDHEN and CDR2 is SYDVKM. The CDR3 spans 15 residues. The CDR3 DNA sequence: TGTGCCAGCAGTTTATCGGGGGTGAACAATCAGCCCCAGCATTTT. The encoded protein is CASSLSGVNNQPQHF.

The chain links TRBV25-1 to TRBJ1-1; 7 positions agree with TRBD1. V lost 6 bases, J lost 3 bases, and 4 bases stayed unmatched. Germline CDR1 reads MGHDK; CDR2 reads SYGVNS. The CDR3 sequence is 13 residues long. CDR3 sequence (DNA): TGTGCCAGCAGGAAAACAGGGGACACTGAAGCTTTCTTT. As protein: CASRKTGDTEAFF.

As regards this clone: The sample carries other DNA sequences with the same CDR3. J is TRBJ2-7 and V is TRBV20-1; D possibly corresponds to TRBD2 (5 bases). Trimming took 1 base from V and 4 from J, leaving 5 bases between them. Germline values: CDR1 DFQATT, CDR2 SNEGSKA (reference sequence). The CDR3 sequence is 11 residues long. CDR3 bases: TGCAGTGCTAGAGGAGGGTACGAGCAGTACTTC. It codes for CSARGGYEQYF.

The genes are TRBV19 and TRBJ2-5; TRBD2 matches 8 bases. After removal of 3 bases from V and 4 bases from J, the junction contained 7 bases not matched to a gene. The CDR3 is made up of 15 amino acids. From germline, CDR1 is LNHDA and CDR2 SQIVND (reference sequence). The CDR3 DNA reads TGTGCCAGTAGTATTGGGCAGGCGGGGGGAGAGACCCAGTACTTC. Its translation is CASSIGQAGGETQYF. The full variable domain, with the rest looked up from reference TRBV19 and TRBJ2-5, is DGGITQSPKYLFRKEGQNVTLSCEQNLNHDAMYWYRQDPGQGLRLIYYSQIVNDFQKGDIAEGYSVSREKKESFPLTVTSAQKNPTAFYLCASSIGQAGGETQYFGPGTRLLVL.

This chain joins TRBV28 and TRBJ1-1; TRBD1 is a possible D gene (6 bases). This CDR3 comprises 14 residues. Germline assignment: CDR1 MDHEN and CDR2 SYDVKM. V was pared by 6 bases and J by 1 base, with 12 bases between. Written as DNA, the CDR3 is TGTGCCAGCAGCAGCACAGGGTCGAACACTGAAGCTTTCTTT. It encodes CASSSTGSNTEAFF.

V is TRBV7-2 and J is TRBJ2-7; the match to TRBD2 covers 9 bases. The J segment lost 6 bases and the V segment lost 5 bases, leaving 23 bases of the junction unmatched. CDR1 SGHTA and CDR2 FQGNSA come from the germline V gene. The CDR3 contains 19 residues. The CDR3 sequence: CASSPHPVAGGLSPREQYF. The CDR3 region has the DNA TGTGCCAGCAGCCCTCATCCGGTGGCGGGGGGGCTATCGCCCCGCGAGCAGTACTTC.

The V gene is TRBV7-9, the J gene TRBJ2-7; D may be TRBD1 (5 bases). The germline V gene encodes CDR1 SEHNR and CDR2 FQNEAQ (reference sequence). The CDR3 extends over 12 amino acids. V was cut by 6 bases and J by 4 bases, with 10 bases left in between. The CDR3 region has the DNA TGTGCCAGCAGGGACCGACAGTACGAGCAGTACTTC. Its protein is CASRDRQYEQYF.

This chain links TRBV30 with TRBJ2-3; weak D call: TRBD2 (6 bases). With 5 bases removed from V and 8 bases from J, the gap between germline ends came to 11 bases. The CDR3 covers 11 residues. Germline CDR1 GTSNPN, CDR2 SVGIG (reference sequence). The CDR3 DNA is TGTGCCTGGTATACTAGCTCTACGCAGTATTTT. This codes for CAWYTSSTQYF. The full variable domain, with the rest looked up from reference TRBV30 and TRBJ2-3, is SQTIHQWPATLVQPVGSPLSLECTVEGTSNPNLYWYRQAAGRGLQLLFYSVGIGQISSEVPQNLSASRPQDRQFILSSKKLLLSDSGFYLCAWYTSSTQYFGPGTRLTVL.

The V and J genes are TRBV25-1 and TRBJ1-1; D gene uncertain. Germline assignment: CDR1 MGHDK and CDR2 SYGVNS. V was pared by 3 bases and J by 4 bases, with 12 bases between. The CDR3 is 14 amino acids. DNA for the CDR3: TGTGCCAGCAGTGATGTTGCCGCGGGCACTGAAGCTTTCTTT. It encodes CASSDVAAGTEAFF.

V gene TRBV5-1 combines with J gene TRBJ2-7, with D possibly matching TRBD1 (5 bases). Germline V CDR1 and CDR2: SGHRS, YFSETQ. The V gene lost 0 bases and the J gene lost 0 bases, with 10 bases spanning the gap. The CDR3 is 15 residues long. The CDR3 region has the DNA TGCGCCAGCAGCTTGGGACAGTCCCTCTCCTACGAGCAGTACTTC. Translating it yields CASSLGQSLSYEQYF. Variable domain in full (rest from reference TRBV5-1 and TRBJ2-7): KAGVTQTPRYLIKTRGQQVTLSCSPISGHRSVSWYQQTPGQGLQFLFEYFSETQRNKGNFPGRFSGRQFSNSRSEMNVSTLELGDSALYLCASSLGQSLSYEQYFGPGTRLTVT.

This chain uses TRBV5-6 with TRBJ2-7, with D maybe TRBD1 (6 bases). CDR3 length: 15 residues. V lost 4 bases and J lost 5, with 19 bases in between. Per the germline V gene, CDR1 is SGHDT and CDR2 is YYEEEE. CDR3 DNA sequence: TGTGCCAGCAGCCAGGGGACATTAGAGCGCCACGAGCAGTACTTC. This codes for CASSQGTLERHEQYF.

The CDR3 region is CASSSGQGVTEAFF. DNA of the CDR3: TGTGCCAGCTCATCTGGACAGGGTGTCACTGAAGCTTTCTTT. The chain uses TRBV18 and TRBJ1-1, with 8 bases aligning to TRBD1. Germline values: CDR1 KGHSH, CDR2 LQKENI. The length of the CDR3 is 14 residues. The V segment lost 5 bases and the J segment 4 bases; nucleotides outside the gene matches: 6.

This clone has a handful of counts. The chain employs TRBV10-3 and TRBJ2-6; D is unclear. CDR3 size: 13 residues. Deletions cut 10 bases from V and 2 bases from J, with 9 bases between. Germline-derived CDR1 and CDR2 are ENHRY and SYGVKD. The CDR3 nucleotides read TGTGCCACCCTCGACACTGGGGCCAACGTCCTGACTTTC. It is translated as CATLDTGANVLTF.

The rearrangement uses TRBV6-6 and TRBJ2-2; 10 nucleotides line up with TRBD1. The germline gives CDR1 MNHNY, CDR2 SVGAGI (reference sequence). Trimming took 6 bases from V and 4 from J; bases not matched to a gene: 8. The CDR3 is 16 amino acids. CDR3 DNA: TGTGCCAGCAGAGACGACAGGGGGCTGGGCACCGGGGAGCTGTTTTTT. Translating gives CASRDDRGLGTGELFF.

This clone was seen more than once but under ten times. For the CDR3, the DNA is TGTGCCAGCAGCACCAGGCTTAATGAAAAACTGTTTTTT. This translates into CASSTRLNEKLFF. This rearrangement joins TRBV19 to TRBJ1-4, with unresolved D. The ends were cut back, 9 bases at V and 4 bases at J, with 12 bases in the middle. The CDR3 sequence is 13 residues long. Germline-derived CDR1 and CDR2 are LNHDA and SQIVND (reference sequence).

The chain recombines TRBV7-2 with TRBJ2-5; 10 nucleotides agree with TRBD1. This CDR3 is 15 amino acids long. Germline CDR1 SGHTA, CDR2 FQGNSA. V lost 5 bases to trimming and J lost 5 bases; unmatched junction nucleotides: 8. CDR3 nucleotide sequence: TGTGCCAGCAGCGGGGGGACAGGGGTAGGGGAGACCCAGTACTTC. This codes for CASSGGTGVGETQYF.

The table lists this clone with a few counts. The rearrangement links TRBV6-1 to TRBJ2-5, with a tentative D call TRBD2 (7 bases). CDR1 is MNHNS and CDR2 is SASEGT in the germline V gene. The V end lost 4 bases, the J end lost 5 bases, and 20 bases lay between the germline ends. The CDR3 loop spans 16 amino acids. CDR3 sequence reads: CASSVLPGGPGETQYF. The CDR3, as DNA: TGTGCCAGCAGTGTTCTCCCCGGGGGGCCCGGGGAGACCCAGTACTTC.

The chain uses TRBV7-8 and TRBJ1-6; TRBD1 might be the D (6 bases). The V gene lost 5 bases and the J gene lost 2 bases, with 10 bases spanning the gap. CDR1 and CDR2 (germline): SGHVS, FQNEAQ. CDR3 length: 15 amino acids. CDR3 nucleotide sequence: TGTGCCAGCAGCCCGGACAGTACCTATAATTCACCCCTCCACTTT. It specifies CASSPDSTYNSPLHF.

Comments on this clone: At one of its ends the junction is not consistent with the germline gene, which may arise from a read error. The chain combines TRBV7-7 with TRBJ2-1; tentatively, D is TRBD1 (7 bases). CDR1 is SSHAT, CDR2 FNYEAQ, per germline (reference sequence). The CDR3 totals 15 residues. CDR3 sequence: CASSLGRGVGNEQFF. The CDR3 nucleotides are TGTGCTAGCAGCTTAGGCAGGGGGGTTGGCAATGAGCAGTTCTTC. The variable domain in full, with the rest retrieved from reference TRBV7-7 and TRBJ2-1, is GAGVSQSPRYKVTKRGQDVTLRCDPISSHATLYWYQQALGQGPEFLTYFNYEAQPDKSGLPSDRFSAERPEGSISTLTIQRTEQRDSAMYRCASSLGRGVGNEQFFGPGTRLTVL.

This chain links TRBV30 with TRBJ1-2, with D hard to call. From germline, CDR1 is GTSNPN and CDR2 SVGIG (reference sequence). V shed 1 base and J shed 2 bases, with 14 bases lying between them. The CDR3 loop spans 15 amino acids. The CDR3: CAWSGETQTNYGYTF. The CDR3 coding sequence is TGTGCCTGGAGTGGGGAGACACAGACCAACTATGGCTACACCTTC.

The chain uses TRBV6-6 and TRBJ1-5, with D perhaps TRBD1 (6 bases). Germline CDR1 reads MNHNY; CDR2 reads SVGAGI (reference sequence). CDR3 length equals 14 residues. Trimming pared 9 bases from V and 2 bases from J, leaving 14 bases between. The CDR3 is CASQGGGRNQPQHF. The CDR3 DNA is TGTGCCAGTCAGGGAGGGGGGCGCAATCAGCCCCAGCATTTT.

V usage is TRBV6-6 and J usage is TRBJ1-1; 10 nucleotides align to TRBD1. Germline V gene sequence: CDR1 MNHNY, CDR2 SVGAGI (reference sequence). Germline trimming cut 5 bases from V and 3 bases from J; bases unmatched to any gene: 6. The CDR3 length is 15 residues. This CDR3 is CASSKPGTGDTEAFF. In nucleotides, the CDR3 is TGTGCCAGCAGTAAGCCCGGGACAGGGGACACTGAAGCTTTCTTT.

The rearrangement uses TRBV5-4 and TRBJ1-6; the match to TRBD1 covers 8 bases. The germline gives CDR1 SGHNT, CDR2 YYREEE (reference sequence). After removal of 0 bases from V and 8 bases from J, the junction contained 4 bases not matched to a gene. There are 15 residues in the CDR3. The CDR3 DNA is TGTGCCAGCAGCTTGGTCGACAGGGGTGATTCACCCCTCCACTTT. Translated: CASSLVDRGDSPLHF.

The genes are TRBV5-1 and TRBJ1-5; D is unresolved. The CDR3 runs 15 residues. Germline V gives CDR1 SGHRS, CDR2 YFSETQ. The germline V and J ends were trimmed by 5 bases and 8 bases, with 20 bases remaining between them. CDR3 nucleotides: TGCGCCAGCAGAAAAGAACCGCCAGAGGGAGAGCCCCAGCATTTT. It translates to CASRKEPPEGEPQHF.

The gene calls are TRBV28 and TRBJ1-1, with 8 bases that match TRBD1. The J segment lost 7 bases and the V segment lost 5 bases, leaving 6 bases of the junction unmatched. There are 13 residues in the CDR3. Germline V gene sequence: CDR1 MDHEN, CDR2 SYDVKM. Here the CDR3 DNA reads TGTGCCAGCAGTGGGGGGACAGGTATTGAAGCTTTCTTT. Its translation: CASSGGTGIEAFF.

The chain joins TRBV25-1 to TRBJ1-6; 7 nucleotides match TRBD1. V was clipped by 4 bases and J by 6 bases; unmatched bases: 6. The CDR3 extends over 15 amino acids. In germline, CDR1 is MGHDK, CDR2 SYGVNS. The CDR3 is CASSGTGDPNSPLHF. CDR3 coding DNA: TGTGCCAGCAGTGGGACAGGCGACCCTAATTCACCCCTCCACTTT.